This TCR beta chain originates from a study of cytomegalovirus exposure and HLA in healthy donors. Germline values: CDR1 SGDLS, CDR2 YYNGEE. This CDR3 is built from 13 residues. At sampling all donors were nominally healthy, likely with unrecorded immune exposures. Remarks on this clone: Its target is not known. One end of the junction varies from germline; a read error may be responsible.

The study ran its PCR with 60 Vbeta and 13 Jbeta primers. The protocol was immunoSEQ multiplex PCR, while the TCRdb copy is restricted to in-frame clones and leaves out a portion. The data show around 100,000 clones, 76% seen once. Notes on the study in general: A later analysis reportedly identified an Asian-associated ancestry cluster as carrying fewer N-insertions than the approximately 670-donor mean. The study put 150 or so TCR beta chains on its list as cytomegalovirus-associated.

The sequence derives from a woman aged 60 to 75 in good health and CMV-seropositive. The rearrangement joins TRBV9 to TRBJ2-3, with a possible D match to TRBD2 (6 bases). Sequencing was done on a sample of PBMCs. The CDR3 coding sequence is TGTGCCAGCAGCGTAGTGGGGGGAGATACGCGGTATTTT. Translation gives CASSVVGGDTRYF. Together with reference TRBV9 and TRBJ2-3, the CDR3 gives the full variable domain: DSGVTQTPKHLITATGQRVTLRCSPRSGDLSVYWYQQSLDQGLQFLIQYYNGEERAKGNILERFSAQQFPDLHSELNLSSLELGDSALYFCASSVVGGDTRYFGPGTRLTVL.